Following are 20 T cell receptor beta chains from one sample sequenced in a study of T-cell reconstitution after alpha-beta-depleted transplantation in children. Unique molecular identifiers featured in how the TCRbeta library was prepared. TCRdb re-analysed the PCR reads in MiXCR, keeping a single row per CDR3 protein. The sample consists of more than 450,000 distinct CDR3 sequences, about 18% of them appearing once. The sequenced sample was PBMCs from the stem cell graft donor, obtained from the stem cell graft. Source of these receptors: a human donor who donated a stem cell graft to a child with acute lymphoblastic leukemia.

The CDR3 region is CSARVLSTDTQYF. CDR3 DNA sequence: TGCAGTGCTAGGGTGCTTAGCACAGATACGCAGTATTTT. The rearrangement links TRBV20-1 to TRBJ2-3; no clear D gene. The CDR3 has 13 amino acids. Per the germline V gene, CDR1 is DFQATT and CDR2 is SNEGSKA (reference sequence). Trimming left V 3 bases short and J 0 bases short, with 7 bases between.

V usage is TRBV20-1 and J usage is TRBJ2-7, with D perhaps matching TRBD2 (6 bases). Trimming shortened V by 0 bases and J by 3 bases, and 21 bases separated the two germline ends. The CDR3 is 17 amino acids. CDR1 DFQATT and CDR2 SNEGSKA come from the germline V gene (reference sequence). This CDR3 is CSARDPGGRPQGYEQYF. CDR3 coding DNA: TGCAGTGCTAGAGATCCAGGAGGGCGTCCCCAGGGCTACGAGCAGTACTTC.

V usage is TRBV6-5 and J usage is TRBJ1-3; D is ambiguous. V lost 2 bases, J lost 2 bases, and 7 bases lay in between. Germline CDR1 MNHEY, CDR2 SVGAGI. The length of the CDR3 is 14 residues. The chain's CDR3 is CASSYVGTGNTIYF. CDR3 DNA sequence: TGTGCCAGCAGTTACGTCGGAACTGGAAACACCATATATTTT.

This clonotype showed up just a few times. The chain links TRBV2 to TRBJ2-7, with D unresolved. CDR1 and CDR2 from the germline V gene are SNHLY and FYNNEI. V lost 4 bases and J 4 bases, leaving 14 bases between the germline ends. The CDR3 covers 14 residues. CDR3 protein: CASSVEVNPYEQYF. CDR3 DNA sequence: TGTGCCAGCAGTGTCGAGGTCAACCCTTACGAGCAGTACTTC.

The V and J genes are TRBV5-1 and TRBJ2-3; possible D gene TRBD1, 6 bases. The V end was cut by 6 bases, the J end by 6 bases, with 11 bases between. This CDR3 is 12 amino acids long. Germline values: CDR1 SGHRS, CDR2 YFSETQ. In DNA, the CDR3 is TGCGCCAGCAACATTAGGGGGGATACGCAGTATTTT. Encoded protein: CASNIRGDTQYF.

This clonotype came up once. CDR3 DNA: TGTGCTAGTGGTCCCCAGCGGGAGGGCCCGACAGATACGCAGTATTTT. It encodes CASGPQREGPTDTQYF. The rearrangement uses TRBV12-5 and TRBJ2-3; 10 bases map to TRBD2. Trimming removed 5 bases from V and 3 bases from J; junction bases left unmatched: 8. The CDR3 has 16 residues. Per the germline V gene, CDR1 is LGHNT and CDR2 is FRNRAP.

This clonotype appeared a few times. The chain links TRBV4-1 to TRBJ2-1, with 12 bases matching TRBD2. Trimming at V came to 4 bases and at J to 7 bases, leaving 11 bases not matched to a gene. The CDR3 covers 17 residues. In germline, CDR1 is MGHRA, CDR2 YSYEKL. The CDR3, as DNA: TGCGCCAGCAGCCCCCGTGCCGGGACTAGCGGGCTTAATGAGCAGTTCTTC. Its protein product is CASSPRAGTSGLNEQFF.

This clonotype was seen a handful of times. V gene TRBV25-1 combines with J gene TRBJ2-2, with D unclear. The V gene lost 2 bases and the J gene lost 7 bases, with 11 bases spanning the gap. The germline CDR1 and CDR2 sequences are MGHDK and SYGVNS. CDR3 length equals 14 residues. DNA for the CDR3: TGTGCCAGCAGTGAAGTTCTATGGGTCGGGGAGCTGTTTTTT. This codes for CASSEVLWVGELFF.

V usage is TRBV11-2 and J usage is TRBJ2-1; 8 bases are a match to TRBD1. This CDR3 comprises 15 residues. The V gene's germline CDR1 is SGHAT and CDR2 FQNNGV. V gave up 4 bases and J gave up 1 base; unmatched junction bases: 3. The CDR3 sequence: CASSSRDRSYNEQFF. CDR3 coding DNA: TGTGCCAGCAGCTCCCGGGACAGGTCCTACAATGAGCAGTTCTTC. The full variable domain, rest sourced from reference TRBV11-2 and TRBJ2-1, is EAGVAQSPRYKIIEKRQSVAFWCNPISGHATLYWYQQILGQGPKLLIQFQNNGVVDDSQLPKDRFSAERLKGVDSTLKIQPAKLEDSAVYLCASSSRDRSYNEQFFGPGTRLTVL.

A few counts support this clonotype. CDR3 region: CASSINRDRGYEQYF. Here the CDR3 DNA reads TGTGCCAGCAGCATTAACCGGGACAGGGGGTACGAGCAGTACTTC. This rearrangement joins TRBV7-8 to TRBJ2-7; 11 bases are a match to TRBD1. Germline-derived CDR1 and CDR2 are SGHVS and FQNEAQ. The CDR3 has 15 residues. V shed 5 bases, J shed 4 bases, and the junction held 7 bases outside the gene matches.

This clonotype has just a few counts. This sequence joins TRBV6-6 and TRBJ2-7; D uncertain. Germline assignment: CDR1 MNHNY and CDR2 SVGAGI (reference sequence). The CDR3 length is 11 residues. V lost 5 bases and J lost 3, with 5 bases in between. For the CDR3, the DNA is TGTGCCAGCAGTAAGGGCTACGAGCAGTACTTC. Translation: CASSKGYEQYF.

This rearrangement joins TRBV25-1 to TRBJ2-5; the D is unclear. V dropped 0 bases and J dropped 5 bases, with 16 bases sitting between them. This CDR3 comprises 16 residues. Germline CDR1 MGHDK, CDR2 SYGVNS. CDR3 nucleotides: TGTGCCAGCAGTGAATACCGGGCCATCAGCACCGAGACCCAGTACTTC. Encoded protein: CASSEYRAISTETQYF.

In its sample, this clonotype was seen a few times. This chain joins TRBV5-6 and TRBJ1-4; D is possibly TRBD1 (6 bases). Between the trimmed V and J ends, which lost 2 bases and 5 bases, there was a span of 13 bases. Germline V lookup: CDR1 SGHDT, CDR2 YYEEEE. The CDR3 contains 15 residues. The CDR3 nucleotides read TGTGCCAGCAGCTTCCGGACAGCGAGGAATGAAAAACTGTTTTTT. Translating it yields CASSFRTARNEKLFF.

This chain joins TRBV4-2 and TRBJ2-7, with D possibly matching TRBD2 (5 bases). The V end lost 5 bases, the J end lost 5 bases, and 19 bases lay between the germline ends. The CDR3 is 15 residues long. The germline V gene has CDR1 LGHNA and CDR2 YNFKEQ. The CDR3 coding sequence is TGTGCCAGCAGCTCCCCGGACTTGAAAAAAGACGAGCAGTACTTC. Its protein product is CASSSPDLKKDEQYF.

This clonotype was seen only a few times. The CDR3 sequence: CASSFGAGVSPSTDTQYF. In nucleotides, the CDR3 is TGTGCCAGCAGTTTTGGAGCGGGAGTCTCTCCTAGCACAGATACGCAGTATTTT. V usage is TRBV28 and J usage is TRBJ2-3, with TRBD2 matching 8 bases. Germline-derived CDR1 and CDR2 are MDHEN and SYDVKM. This CDR3 has 18 amino acids. Trimming at V came to 3 bases and at J to 0 bases, leaving 11 bases not matched to a gene.

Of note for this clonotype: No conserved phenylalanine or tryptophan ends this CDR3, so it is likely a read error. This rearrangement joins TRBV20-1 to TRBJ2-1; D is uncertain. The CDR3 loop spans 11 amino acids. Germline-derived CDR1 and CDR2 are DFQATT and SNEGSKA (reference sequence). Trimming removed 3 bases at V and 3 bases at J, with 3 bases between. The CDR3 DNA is TGCAGTGCTAGCGACTACAATGAGCAGTTCTTA. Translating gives CSASDYNEQFL.

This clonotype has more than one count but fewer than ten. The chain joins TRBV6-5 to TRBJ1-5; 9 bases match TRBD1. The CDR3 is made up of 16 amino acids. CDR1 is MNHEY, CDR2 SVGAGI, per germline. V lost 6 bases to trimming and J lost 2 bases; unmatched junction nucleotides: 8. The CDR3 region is CASSATGGWGNQPQHF. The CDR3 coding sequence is TGTGCCAGCAGCGCAACAGGGGGCTGGGGCAATCAGCCCCAGCATTTT.

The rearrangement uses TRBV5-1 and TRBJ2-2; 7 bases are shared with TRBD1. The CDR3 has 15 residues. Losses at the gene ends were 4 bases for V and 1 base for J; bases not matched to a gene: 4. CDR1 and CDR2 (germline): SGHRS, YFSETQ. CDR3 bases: TGCGCCAGCAGCGACCGGACAGGGAACACCGGGGAGCTGTTTTTT. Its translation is CASSDRTGNTGELFF.

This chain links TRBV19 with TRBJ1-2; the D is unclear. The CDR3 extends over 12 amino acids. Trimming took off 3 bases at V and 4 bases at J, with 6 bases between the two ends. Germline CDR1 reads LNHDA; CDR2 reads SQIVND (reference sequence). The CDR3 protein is CASSMYGYGYTF. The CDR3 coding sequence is TGTGCCAGTAGTATGTATGGCTATGGCTACACCTTC.

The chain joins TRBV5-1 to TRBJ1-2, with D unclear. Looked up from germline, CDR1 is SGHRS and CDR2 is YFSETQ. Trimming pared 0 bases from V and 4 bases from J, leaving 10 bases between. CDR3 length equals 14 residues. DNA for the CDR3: TGCGCCAGCAGCTTGGTTAGGGATAGCTATGGCTACACCTTC. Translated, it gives CASSLVRDSYGYTF.